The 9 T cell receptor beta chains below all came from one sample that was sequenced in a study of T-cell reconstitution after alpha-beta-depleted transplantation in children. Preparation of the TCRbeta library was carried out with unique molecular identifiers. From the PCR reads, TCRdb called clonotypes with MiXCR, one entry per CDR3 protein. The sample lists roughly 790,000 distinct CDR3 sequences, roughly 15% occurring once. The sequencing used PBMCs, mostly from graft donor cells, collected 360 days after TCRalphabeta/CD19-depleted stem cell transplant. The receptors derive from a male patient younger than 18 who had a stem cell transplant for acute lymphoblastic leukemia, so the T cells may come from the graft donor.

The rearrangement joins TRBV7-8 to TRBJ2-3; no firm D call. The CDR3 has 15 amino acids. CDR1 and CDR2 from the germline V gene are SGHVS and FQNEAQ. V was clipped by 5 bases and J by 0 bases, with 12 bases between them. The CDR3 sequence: CASSPRRLSTDTQYF. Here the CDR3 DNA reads TGTGCCAGCAGCCCCCGGCGACTTAGCACAGATACGCAGTATTTT.

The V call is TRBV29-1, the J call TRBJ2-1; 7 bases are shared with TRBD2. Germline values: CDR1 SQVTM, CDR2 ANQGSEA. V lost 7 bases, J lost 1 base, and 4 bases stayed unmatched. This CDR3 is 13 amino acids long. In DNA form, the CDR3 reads TGCAGCGAAGTGGGAGGGTCCTACAATGAGCAGTTCTTC. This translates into CSEVGGSYNEQFF.

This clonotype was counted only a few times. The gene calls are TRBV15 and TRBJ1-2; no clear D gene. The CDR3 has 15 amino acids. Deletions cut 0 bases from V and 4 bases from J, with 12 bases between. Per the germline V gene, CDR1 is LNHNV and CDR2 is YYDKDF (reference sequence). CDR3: CATSRDLGQAYGYTF. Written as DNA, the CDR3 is TGTGCCACCAGCAGAGATCTCGGCCAGGCCTATGGCTACACCTTC.

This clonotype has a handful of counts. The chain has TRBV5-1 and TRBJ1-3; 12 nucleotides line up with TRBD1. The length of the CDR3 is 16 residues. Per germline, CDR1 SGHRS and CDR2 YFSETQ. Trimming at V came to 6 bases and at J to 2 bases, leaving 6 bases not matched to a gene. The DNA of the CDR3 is TGCGCCAGCACCCCGGGACAGGGGGCAGCTGGAAACACCATATATTTT. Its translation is CASTPGQGAAGNTIYF.

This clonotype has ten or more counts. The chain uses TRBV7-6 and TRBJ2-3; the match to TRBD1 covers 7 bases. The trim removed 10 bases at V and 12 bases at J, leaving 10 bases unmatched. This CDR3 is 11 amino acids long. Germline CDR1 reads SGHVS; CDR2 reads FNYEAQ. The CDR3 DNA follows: TGTGCCATACTTGACAGGGAAAGTCAGTATTTT. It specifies CAILDRESQYF.

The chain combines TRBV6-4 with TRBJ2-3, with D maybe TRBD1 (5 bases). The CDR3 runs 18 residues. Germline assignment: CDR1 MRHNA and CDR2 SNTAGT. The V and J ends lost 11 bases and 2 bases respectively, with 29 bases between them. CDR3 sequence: CAFCSGLMSGPPTDTQYF. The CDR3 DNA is TGTGCCTTCTGTTCCGGTTTGATGTCAGGGCCTCCCACAGATACGCAGTATTTT.

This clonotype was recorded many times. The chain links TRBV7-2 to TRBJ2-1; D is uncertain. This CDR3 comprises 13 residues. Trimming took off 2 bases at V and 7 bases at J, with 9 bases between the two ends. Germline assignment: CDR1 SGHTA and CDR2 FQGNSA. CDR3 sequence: CASSLPPPNEQFF. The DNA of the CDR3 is TGTGCCAGCAGCTTACCTCCCCCTAATGAGCAGTTCTTC.

The CDR3 loop is CASSQPLAGHSYNEQFF. CDR3 bases: TGCGCCAGCAGCCAACCACTAGCGGGCCACTCCTACAATGAGCAGTTCTTC. V is TRBV4-1 and J is TRBJ2-1; 9 bases line up with TRBD2. V gave up 2 bases and J gave up 0 bases; unmatched junction bases: 5. Per germline, CDR1 MGHRA and CDR2 YSYEKL. The CDR3 consists of 17 residues.

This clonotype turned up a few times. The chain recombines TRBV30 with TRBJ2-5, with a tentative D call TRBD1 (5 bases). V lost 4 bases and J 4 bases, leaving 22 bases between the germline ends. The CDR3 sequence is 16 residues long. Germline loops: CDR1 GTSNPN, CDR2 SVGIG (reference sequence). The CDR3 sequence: CAWTALGVQVGETQYF. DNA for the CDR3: TGTGCCTGGACCGCATTAGGGGTACAGGTGGGAGAGACCCAGTACTTC.